These 20 T cell receptor beta chains were all obtained from the same sample, sequenced in a study of STAT5B mutations in CD4+ large granular lymphocyte leukemia. This table comes from immunoSEQ multiplex PCR, and its TCRdb copy is limited to in-frame clones, with some not included. Of approximately 32,000 clones in the sample, approximately 88% were seen once. The specimen sequenced was CD4+ T cells from blood buffy coats. Receptors originate from a human donor in good health.

V usage is TRBV18 and J usage is TRBJ1-1, with 9 bases aligning to TRBD1. The ends lost 5 bases at V and 0 bases at J; junction bases unmatched: 7. This CDR3 comprises 16 residues. Germline CDR1 reads KGHSH; CDR2 reads LQKENI. The CDR3 reads CASSYDRGTLNTEAFF. The DNA of the CDR3 is TGTGCCAGCTCATACGACAGGGGGACTTTGAACACTGAAGCTTTCTTT.

The chain joins TRBV10-1 to TRBJ1-1, with 8 bases lining up with TRBD1. The junction had 4 bases not matched to a gene; V was cut back by 6 bases and J by 1 base. The length of the CDR3 is 14 residues. Germline assignment: CDR1 WNHNN and CDR2 SYGVQD (reference sequence). The chain's CDR3 is CASRGTGENTEAFF. The CDR3 DNA reads as TGCGCCAGCAGGGGGACAGGCGAGAACACTGAAGCTTTCTTT.

The gene calls are TRBV5-1 and TRBJ1-1; no reliable D call. Trimming took 8 bases from V and 1 from J, leaving 6 bases between them. This CDR3 region has 11 residues. CDR1 is SGHRS and CDR2 is YFSETQ in the germline V gene. CDR3 in amino acids: CASLRNTEAFF. DNA of the CDR3: TGCGCCAGTCTTCGGAACACTGAAGCTTTCTTT.

This clone occurred a few times. The chain couples TRBV4-1 to TRBJ1-1; D unclear. Deletions cut 1 base from V and 0 bases from J, with 9 bases between. Germline CDR1 MGHRA, CDR2 YSYEKL. The CDR3 runs 15 residues. In DNA form, the CDR3 reads TGCGCCAGCAGCCAAGGCAGGACCGTGAACACTGAAGCTTTCTTT. As protein: CASSQGRTVNTEAFF.

The chain combines TRBV30 with TRBJ1-5, with TRBD1 matching 8 bases. The CDR3 has 13 amino acids. Germline V gene data show CDR1 as GTSNPN and CDR2 as SVGIG (reference sequence). The V gene end was trimmed by 5 bases and the J gene end by 4 bases; junction bases not matched to a gene: 4. The CDR3 region is CAWSGQGNQPQHF. DNA of the CDR3: TGTGCCTGGTCCGGACAGGGAAATCAGCCCCAGCATTTT.

The V and J genes are TRBV10-2 and TRBJ1-5; no reliable D call. The V end lost 3 bases, the J end lost 0 bases, and 18 bases lay between the germline ends. This CDR3 spans 18 amino acids. The germline V gene has CDR1 WSHSY and CDR2 SAAADI. The CDR3 region is CASSDPRALDDSNQPQHF. In DNA form, the CDR3 reads TGCGCCAGCAGTGACCCGCGGGCTCTGGACGATAGCAATCAGCCCCAGCATTTT.

This clone was observed a single time. The chain links TRBV19 to TRBJ2-3, with TRBD2 matching 14 bases. The germline CDR1 and CDR2 sequences are LNHDA and SQIVND (reference sequence). Germline trimming cut 5 bases from V and 7 bases from J; bases unmatched to any gene: 5. The CDR3 has 15 residues. The DNA for the CDR3 is TGTGCCAGTAGTCTCCGACTAGCGGGGGGGCATACGCAGTATTTT. Residues: CASSLRLAGGHTQYF.

The chain is built from TRBV9 and TRBJ2-1, with D hard to call. The CDR3 sequence is 15 residues long. The V gene lost 0 bases and the J gene lost 10 bases, with 17 bases spanning the gap. Germline V gene data show CDR1 as SGDLS and CDR2 as YYNGEE. For the CDR3, the DNA is TGTGCCAGCAGCGTAGGGTATGTCAAGGCCAGGGAGCAGTTCTTC. Protein: CASSVGYVKAREQFF.

The table lists this clone with a few counts. The V and J genes are TRBV5-1 and TRBJ1-6; D unresolved. CDR3 length: 12 residues. CDR1 and CDR2 from the germline V gene are SGHRS and YFSETQ. Trimming left V 0 bases short and J 8 bases short, with 3 bases between. For the CDR3, the DNA is TGCGCCAGCAGCTTGGACGATTCACCCCTCCACTTT. Protein product: CASSLDDSPLHF.

CDR3 sequence (DNA): TGTGCCAGCTCACCTGGGACGGGCAGGGACACCATATATTTT. This translates into CASSPGTGRDTIYF. The V and J genes are TRBV18 and TRBJ1-3, with D maybe TRBD1 (5 bases). Trimming removed 3 bases at V and 8 bases at J, with 14 bases between. Germline V CDR1 and CDR2: KGHSH, LQKENI. This CDR3 spans 14 amino acids.

This chain links TRBV5-5 with TRBJ2-5; D gene ambiguous. The CDR3 spans 17 residues. V gave up 2 bases and J gave up 5 bases, with 22 bases separating them. In germline, CDR1 is SGHKS, CDR2 YYEKEE (reference sequence). The CDR3 DNA reads as TGTGCCAGCAGCTTTTTCTCCAGTACCCGAGGCCGGGAGACCCAGTACTTC. Its translation is CASSFFSSTRGRETQYF.

The rearrangement uses TRBV4-3 and TRBJ2-1; 7 positions match TRBD2. CDR3 length equals 19 residues. V trimming: 4 bases; J trimming: 0 bases; junction bases outside the gene matches: 15. Germline CDR1 LGHNA, CDR2 YSLEER. The CDR3 DNA sequence: TGCGCCAGCAGCCGCACGCGCCGGGACTACCTTCGCTCCTACAATGAGCAGTTCTTC. It translates to CASSRTRRDYLRSYNEQFF.

The rearrangement links TRBV4-1 to TRBJ2-3, with 7 bases aligning to TRBD2. V shed 5 bases, J shed 2 bases, and the junction held 7 bases outside the gene matches. The germline CDR1 and CDR2 sequences are MGHRA and YSYEKL. CDR3 size: 15 residues. DNA of the CDR3: TGCGCCAGCAGCAGGGCCAGCGGGAACACAGATACGCAGTATTTT. It codes for CASSRASGNTDTQYF.

V is TRBV6-5 and J is TRBJ2-7; 9 nucleotides line up with TRBD2. The V gene end was trimmed by 0 bases and the J gene end by 3 bases; junction bases not matched to a gene: 6. Germline CDR1 and CDR2: MNHEY and SVGAGI. The CDR3 covers 16 residues. CDR3 residues: CASSYSSGGGFYEQYF. The DNA of the CDR3 is TGTGCCAGCAGTTACTCTAGCGGGGGAGGGTTCTACGAGCAGTACTTC.

This clone was recorded only once. This chain uses TRBV4-3 with TRBJ1-5; D remains ambiguous. Germline V gene sequence: CDR1 LGHNA, CDR2 YSLEER. The CDR3 contains 14 residues. Trimming pared 1 base from V and 2 bases from J, leaving 6 bases between. CDR3 region: CASSQAEGNQPQHF. DNA for the CDR3: TGCGCCAGCAGCCAAGCAGAGGGCAATCAGCCCCAGCATTTT.

The chain combines TRBV5-8 with TRBJ2-3, with D uncertain. V lost 2 bases to trimming and J lost 1 base, with 8 bases between them. The germline V gene has CDR1 SGHTS and CDR2 YDEGEE. The CDR3 covers 14 residues. CDR3 sequence: CASSLSRGTDTQYF. The CDR3 nucleotides read TGTGCCAGCAGCTTATCAAGGGGCACAGATACGCAGTATTTT.

The chain carries TRBV4-3 and TRBJ1-1, with 8 bases aligning to TRBD1. The germline V gene encodes CDR1 LGHNA and CDR2 YSLEER. V was clipped by 0 bases and J by 11 bases; unmatched bases: 8. CDR3 length equals 14 residues. The CDR3, as DNA: TGCGCCAGCAGCCAAGACGGACAGGGAAGTGCGGCTTTCTTT. It translates to CASSQDGQGSAAFF.

The DNA for the CDR3 is TGTGCTAGTGGTTTGGTACAGACAGCCCAAAACGTTGAAGCTTTCTTT. It encodes CASGLVQTAQNVEAFF. This rearrangement joins TRBV12-5 to TRBJ1-1, with D tentatively TRBD1 (5 bases). The CDR3 is 16 residues long. The V end was cut by 0 bases, the J end by 7 bases, with 18 bases between. Per germline, CDR1 LGHNT and CDR2 FRNRAP.

The rearrangement links TRBV4-3 to TRBJ1-3; D uncertain. The germline CDR1 and CDR2 sequences are LGHNA and YSLEER. This CDR3 has 13 residues. Trimming shortened V by 3 bases and J by 8 bases, and 11 bases separated the two germline ends. CDR3 in DNA: TGCGCCAGCAGCCACCGCGGAGGTGACACCATATATTTT. As protein: CASSHRGGDTIYF.

The DNA of the CDR3 is TGTGCCATCATGCGGCTGGGGCTAGCGGATGGGTCCTACAATGAGCAGTTCTTC. Its translation is CAIMRLGLADGSYNEQFF. This chain joins TRBV10-3 and TRBJ2-1, with TRBD2 identical over 7 bases. The CDR3 length is 18 residues. CDR1 and CDR2 from the germline V gene are ENHRY and SYGVKD. J gave up 1 base and V 7 bases, and 16 bases lay outside the gene matches.